The source of this T cell receptor (beta chain) is a study of T-cell memory formation after mild COVID-19. Looking at the study overall: Clustering of TCRs was largely donor specific.

The table lists this clonotype with a few counts. The antigen is not known. General study results and limits: There was a balanced CD4/CD8 profile in clones contracting day 15 to 85, and later expanders leaned CD4+.

TCRdb redid the calling of the 5' RACE reads with MiXCR, one entry per CDR3 protein. The data contain hundreds of thousands of distinct CDR3 sequences, 20% to 30% of them singletons. This CDR3 spans 15 amino acids. Trimming left V 4 bases short and J 0 bases short, with 14 bases between. Germline CDR1 SGHRS, CDR2 YFSETQ. The source is an adult woman who had mild COVID-19 (a few samples of this study predate the infection). Cell type and time point are not known. The rearrangement links TRBV5-1 to TRBJ2-7, with D perhaps matching TRBD2 (6 bases). Sequencing input: PBMCs or a T cell subset sorted from them (not recorded which). The CDR3 is CASSPLASSSYEQYF. For the CDR3, the DNA is TGCGCCAGCAGCCCACTAGCCTCGAGCTCCTACGAGCAGTACTTC.